Below are 4 T cell receptor beta chains sequenced from a single sample in a study of cytomegalovirus exposure and HLA in healthy donors. PCR was performed using 60 Vbeta and 13 Jbeta primers. The table came from immunoSEQ multiplex PCR; TCRdb's copy has only in-frame clones and leaves some out. The sample comprises under 200,000 clones, about 79% of which are singletons, and over 11% rests with the top ten. Sequencing was carried out using PBMCs. These receptors came from a man aged 50 to 59 in good health and CMV-seropositive.

V gene TRBV27 combines with J gene TRBJ1-5; 8 nucleotides line up with TRBD1. The CDR3 is 16 residues long. CDR1 and CDR2 (germline): MNHEY, SMNVEV (reference sequence). The junction had 12 bases not matched to a gene; V was cut back by 6 bases and J by 5 bases. The chain's CDR3 is CASRLTAGGGYQPQHF. CDR3 nucleotides: TGTGCCAGCAGGTTAACTGCAGGGGGCGGATATCAGCCCCAGCATTTT.

The chain is built from TRBV25-1 and TRBJ1-6; possibly TRBD1 for D (6 bases). V lost 5 bases and J lost 9, with 11 bases in between. Per the germline V gene, CDR1 is MGHDK and CDR2 is SYGVNS. The CDR3 covers 13 residues. CDR3 in amino acids: CASSSGAVSPLHF. In DNA form, the CDR3 reads TGTGCCAGCAGTTCAGGGGCGGTTTCACCCCTCCACTTT.

The chain employs TRBV5-4 and TRBJ2-4; weak D call: TRBD2 (6 bases). Looked up from germline, CDR1 is SGHNT and CDR2 is YYREEE (reference sequence). The CDR3 covers 15 residues. V was trimmed by 5 bases and J by 0 bases, leaving 12 bases between them. The CDR3 loop reads CASSLIGGAKNIQYF. The CDR3 DNA follows: TGTGCCAGCAGTCTGATCGGGGGAGCCAAAAACATTCAGTACTTC.

In its sample, this clone was seen a few times. The chain's CDR3 is CASSERNNQPQHF. The CDR3 DNA is TGTGCCAGTAGTGAGAGAAACAATCAGCCCCAGCATTTT. The V gene is TRBV19, the J gene TRBJ1-5, with unresolved D. V dropped 5 bases and J dropped 3 bases, with 8 bases sitting between them. The length of the CDR3 is 13 residues. Germline lookup yields CDR1 LNHDA and CDR2 SQIVND (reference sequence).